The 17 T cell receptor beta chains reported below all come from one sample, sequenced in a study of cytomegalovirus exposure and HLA in healthy donors. The study ran its PCR with 60 Vbeta and 13 Jbeta primers. Assay: immunoSEQ multiplex PCR; the TCRdb copy retains only in-frame clones and omits some. Counted here are approximately 150,000 clones, about 80% occurring once; the ten biggest clones make up 1.5% to 2.5%. Sequenced material: PBMCs. Every receptor here comes from a woman between 35 and 50 years old in good health and CMV-seronegative.

The chain carries TRBV7-9 and TRBJ2-5, with 9 bases lining up with TRBD1. V was clipped by 5 bases and J by 2 bases; unmatched bases: 6. The CDR3 is 15 residues long. In germline, CDR1 is SEHNR, CDR2 FQNEAQ (reference sequence). In nucleotides, the CDR3 is TGTGCCAGCAGCCCCGACAGGGGGTTACAAGAGACCCAGTACTTC. Protein product: CASSPDRGLQETQYF.

The table lists this clone with a few counts. The rearrangement links TRBV18 to TRBJ1-3; 7 nucleotides match TRBD1. Looked up from germline, CDR1 is KGHSH and CDR2 is LQKENI. The CDR3 covers 16 residues. The J segment lost 1 base and the V segment lost 3 bases, leaving 6 bases of the junction unmatched. The CDR3 region has the DNA TGTGCCAGCTCACCTTTCACGACAGGGTCTGGAAACACCATATATTTT. Amino acid sequence: CASSPFTTGSGNTIYF.

V is TRBV29-1 and J is TRBJ2-7, with TRBD2 matching 10 bases. The CDR3 is made up of 13 amino acids. Germline V gene sequence: CDR1 SQVTM, CDR2 ANQGSEA. V dropped 6 bases and J dropped 6; count of bases not matched to a gene: 8. CDR3 in DNA: TGCAGCGTATCAGCGGGAGGGTTGGGCGAGCAGTACTTC. Amino acid sequence: CSVSAGGLGEQYF.

The gene calls are TRBV4-2 and TRBJ1-1, with TRBD1 matching over 8 bases. Germline V gene sequence: CDR1 LGHNA, CDR2 YNFKEQ. V was clipped by 0 bases and J by 7 bases; unmatched bases: 13. The CDR3 spans 17 residues. The CDR3 here is CASSQDTSWNRGNEAFF. In DNA, the CDR3 is TGTGCCAGCAGCCAAGATACATCTTGGAACAGGGGGAATGAAGCTTTCTTT.

The CDR3 nucleotides are TGTGCCACCAGCAGGGAGGAGGGGGCTGGAGATGAGCAGTTCTTC. This codes for CATSREEGAGDEQFF. The chain has TRBV15 and TRBJ2-1, with D maybe TRBD1 (7 bases). CDR3 length equals 15 residues. Germline assignment: CDR1 LNHNV and CDR2 YYDKDF (reference sequence). The ends were cut back, 3 bases at V and 8 bases at J, with 17 bases in the middle.

This rearrangement joins TRBV27 to TRBJ1-4; D perhaps matches TRBD1 (5 bases). The CDR3 spans 15 residues. Germline lookup yields CDR1 MNHEY and CDR2 SMNVEV (reference sequence). V gave up 0 bases and J gave up 2 bases, with 7 bases separating them. CDR3 nucleotide sequence: TGTGCCAGCAGTTTATCCAGGGTTACTAATGAAAAACTGTTTTTT. It translates to CASSLSRVTNEKLFF.

This rearrangement joins TRBV7-9 to TRBJ2-3; D is unresolved. The germline V gene encodes CDR1 SEHNR and CDR2 FQNEAQ (reference sequence). V lost 0 bases to trimming and J lost 6 bases, with 16 bases between them. This CDR3 contains 16 residues. The CDR3 DNA is TGTGCCAGCAGCTTAGCTTTTACATCCGTGAGGGATACGCAGTATTTT. This gives the protein CASSLAFTSVRDTQYF.

This sequence joins TRBV28 and TRBJ2-7; 7 bases are shared with TRBD2. Losses at the gene ends were 3 bases for V and 3 bases for J; bases not matched to a gene: 8. This CDR3 spans 15 amino acids. CDR1 is MDHEN and CDR2 is SYDVKM in the germline V gene. CDR3 region: CASSFFGGLLYEQYF. The CDR3 DNA reads TGTGCCAGCAGTTTCTTCGGGGGGTTACTCTACGAGCAGTACTTC.

This chain connects TRBV9 to TRBJ2-7; 7 positions match TRBD1. From germline, CDR1 is SGDLS and CDR2 YYNGEE. J was trimmed by 1 base and V by 0 bases; bases with no gene match: 4. This CDR3 comprises 15 residues. The CDR3 DNA follows: TGTGCCAGCAGCGTAGGGGCGGACAGGTCCTACGAGCAGTACTTC. Protein: CASSVGADRSYEQYF.

V is TRBV5-1 and J is TRBJ1-2; a weak D match, TRBD1 (5 bases). Germline V gene lookup returns CDR1 SGHRS and CDR2 YFSETQ. The CDR3 is made up of 13 amino acids. With 0 bases removed from V and 13 bases from J, the gap between germline ends came to 16 bases. The CDR3: CASSLDRGGARTF. The CDR3 region has the DNA TGCGCCAGCAGCTTGGACCGCGGGGGAGCTCGCACCTTC.

This rearrangement joins TRBV14 to TRBJ2-7; TRBD2 might be the D (5 bases). CDR3 size: 15 residues. V was shortened by 1 base and J by 6 bases, with 16 bases between the two germline ends. CDR1 and CDR2 from the germline V gene are SGHDN and FVKESK. The CDR3, as DNA: TGTGCCAGCAGCCAAGCAGCCGGGGTAGGCGGCGAGCAGTACTTC. The encoded protein is CASSQAAGVGGEQYF.

The chain joins TRBV19 to TRBJ1-2; 7 nucleotides line up with TRBD1. V shed 1 base and J 11 bases; nucleotides not matched to a gene: 7. The CDR3 consists of 13 residues. The germline V gene has CDR1 LNHDA and CDR2 SQIVND (reference sequence). CDR3 loop: CASSIGGDSYYTF. CDR3 in DNA: TGTGCCAGTAGTATAGGGGGGGACAGCTATTACACCTTC.

The chain joins TRBV5-8 to TRBJ1-3, with TRBD1 as a possible D gene (5 bases). The CDR3 sequence is 16 residues long. Deletions cut 4 bases from V and 0 bases from J, with 14 bases between. The V gene's germline CDR1 is SGHTS and CDR2 YDEGEE. The CDR3 nucleotides are TGTGCCAGCAGCGCGAGTACAGGTGTCTCTGGAAACACCATATATTTT. This translates into CASSASTGVSGNTIYF.

As concerns this clone: The junction departs from germline at one end; a sequencing error may be responsible. The chain joins TRBV29-1 to TRBJ2-1; TRBD2 might be the D (5 bases). Germline CDR1 SQVTM, CDR2 ANQGSEA. CDR3 length: 14 residues. Here the CDR3 reads CSVEGSAKHNEQFF. The CDR3 region has the DNA TGCAGCGTCGAAGGTAGCGCCAAACACAATGAGCAGTTCTTC.

This clone was seen a few times. The J gene is TRBJ1-1, the V gene TRBV27; D unclear. Germline CDR1 is MNHEY and CDR2 is SMNVEV (reference sequence). The CDR3 is 15 residues long. V was shortened by 2 bases and J by 5 bases, with 15 bases between the two germline ends. Here the CDR3 DNA reads TGTGCCAGCAGTTTAAGCCATCCGGCGCGGACTGAAGCTTTCTTT. This encodes CASSLSHPARTEAFF.

The chain has TRBV9 and TRBJ2-7, with 10 bases that match TRBD2. This CDR3 has 18 amino acids. With 1 base clipped from V and 3 bases from J, the junction kept 13 bases outside the gene matches. Germline V gene lookup returns CDR1 SGDLS and CDR2 YYNGEE. CDR3 sequence (DNA): TGTGCCAGCAGCGTACATGCTAGCGGGAGTTTGGACTACTACGAGCAGTACTTC. Protein sequence: CASSVHASGSLDYYEQYF.

This chain uses TRBV27 with TRBJ2-1, with D hard to call. CDR1 and CDR2 from the germline V gene are MNHEY and SMNVEV (reference sequence). V lost 5 bases to trimming and J lost 10 bases, with 24 bases between them. The CDR3 consists of 16 residues. For the CDR3, the DNA is TGTGCCAGCAGTCCCCCCTTAGCTTCTTATAACCGAGAGCAGTTCTTC. This gives the protein CASSPPLASYNREQFF.